The 7 T cell receptor beta chains presented below share a single source sample, sequenced in a study of T-cell memory formation after mild COVID-19. Each CDR3 protein gets one entry after TCRdb re-called the 5' RACE reads with MiXCR. This table holds about half a million distinct CDR3 sequences, 15% to 20% found once. The sample comprised PBMCs or a T cell subset sorted from them (not recorded which). The receptor set was obtained from an adult woman who had mild COVID-19 (a few samples of this study predate the infection). Cell type and time point are not known.

V usage is TRBV4-3 and J usage is TRBJ1-2, with D unclear. V shed 2 bases and J shed 1 base, with 14 bases lying between them. Germline V gene lookup returns CDR1 LGHNA and CDR2 YSLEER. This CDR3 contains 16 residues. The CDR3 loop reads CASSQLLGRLNYGYTF. CDR3 DNA sequence: TGCGCCAGCAGCCAACTCCTGGGGAGGCTTAACTATGGCTACACCTTC.

In its sample, this clonotype was seen a few times. The rearrangement links TRBV25-1 to TRBJ2-3, with 8 bases that match TRBD2. The V segment lost 3 bases and the J segment 5 bases; nucleotides outside the gene matches: 7. Per the germline V gene, CDR1 is MGHDK and CDR2 is SYGVNS. The CDR3 has 15 residues. This CDR3 reads CASSDWAGGGDTQYF. Written as DNA, the CDR3 is TGTGCCAGCAGTGACTGGGCGGGGGGTGGAGATACGCAGTATTTT.

Only a few counts were recorded for this clonotype. The chain employs TRBV4-2 and TRBJ1-2; D may be TRBD1 (6 bases). Trimming took 0 bases from V and 7 from J, leaving 15 bases between them. CDR1 is LGHNA, CDR2 YNFKEQ, per germline. CDR3 length equals 15 residues. The DNA for the CDR3 is TGTGCCAGCAGCCAAGAACTCCCAGGGGCTCCTGGCTACACCTTC. Its translation: CASSQELPGAPGYTF.

This clonotype was seen only a few times. An end of the junction differs from the germline gene, which may be a read error. The chain couples TRBV6-5 to TRBJ1-4, with D possibly matching TRBD1 (5 bases). The CDR3 extends over 14 amino acids. Germline CDR1 is MNHEY and CDR2 is SVGAGI. The CDR3 DNA is TGTGCCAGCAGCCCGACAGCAACGAATGAAAAACTGTTTTTT. This gives the protein CASSPTATNEKLFF.

The V call is TRBV19, the J call TRBJ1-1; TRBD1 might be the D (5 bases). CDR1 is LNHDA, CDR2 SQIVND, per germline (reference sequence). Between the trimmed V and J ends, which lost 1 base and 4 bases, there was a span of 7 bases. The CDR3 is 13 residues long. CDR3 loop: CASSIAGITEAFF. The CDR3 DNA reads as TGTGCCAGTAGTATAGCAGGGATCACTGAAGCTTTCTTT.

This chain joins TRBV7-9 and TRBJ2-7; 8 positions agree with TRBD2. Per germline, CDR1 SEHNR and CDR2 FQNEAQ (reference sequence). Unmatched junction bases numbered 8, after V lost 1 base and J lost 3 bases. The CDR3 is made up of 16 amino acids. CDR3: CASSLELPAGGYEQYF. CDR3 DNA sequence: TGTGCCAGCAGCTTAGAGTTACCGGCGGGGGGCTACGAGCAGTACTTC. The entire variable domain, with the rest obtained from reference TRBV7-9 and TRBJ2-7, is as follows: DTGVSQNPRHKITKRGQNVTFRCDPISEHNRLYWYRQTLGQGPEFLTYFQNEAQLEKSRLLSDRFSAERPKGSFSTLEIQRTEQGDSAMYLCASSLELPAGGYEQYFGPGTRLTVT.

The rearrangement joins TRBV20-1 to TRBJ1-6; a possible D gene is TRBD1 (5 bases). This CDR3 has 14 residues. The germline CDR1 and CDR2 sequences are DFQATT and SNEGSKA (reference sequence). With 5 bases removed from V and 5 bases from J, the gap between germline ends came to 13 bases. As DNA, the CDR3 is TGCAGTGCTCAGGTGGGACGTAATAATTCACCCCTCCACTTT. Translation: CSAQVGRNNSPLHF.